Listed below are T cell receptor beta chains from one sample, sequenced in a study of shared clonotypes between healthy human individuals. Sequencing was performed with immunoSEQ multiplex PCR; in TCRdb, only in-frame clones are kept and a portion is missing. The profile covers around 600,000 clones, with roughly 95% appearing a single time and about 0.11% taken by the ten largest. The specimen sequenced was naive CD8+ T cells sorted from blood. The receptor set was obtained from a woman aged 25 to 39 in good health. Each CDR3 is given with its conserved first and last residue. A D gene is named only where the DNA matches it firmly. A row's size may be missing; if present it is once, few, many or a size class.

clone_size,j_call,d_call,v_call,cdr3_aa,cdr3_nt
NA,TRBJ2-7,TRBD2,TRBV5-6,CASSLLSGSSYEQYF,TGTGCCAGCAGCTTGCTGAGCGGGAGCTCCTACGAGCAGTACTTC
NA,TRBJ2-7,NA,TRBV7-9,CASSYSFEQYF,TGTGCCAGCAGCTACTCATTCGAGCAGTACTTC
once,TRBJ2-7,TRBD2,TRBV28,CASISGRRKVYEQYF,TGTGCCAGCATTAGCGGGCGCCGAAAAGTCTACGAGCAGTACTTC
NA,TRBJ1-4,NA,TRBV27,CASSFGGEVGKLFF,TGTGCCAGCAGTTTCGGAGGGGAGGTAGGAAAACTGTTTTTT
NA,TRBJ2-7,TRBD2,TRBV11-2,CASSMTSISSYEQYF,TGTGCCAGCAGCATGACTAGCATCAGCTCCTACGAGCAGTACTTC
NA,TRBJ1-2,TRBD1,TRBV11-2,CASSLDVSRGHFYGYTF,TGTGCCAGCAGCTTAGATGTGTCCAGGGGGCATTTCTATGGCTACACCTTC
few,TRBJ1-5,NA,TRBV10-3,CAISADNQPQHF,TGTGCCATCAGTGCCGACAACCAGCCCCAGCATTTT
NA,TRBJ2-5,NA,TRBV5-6,CASSLEAGGGYETQYF,TGTGCCAGCAGCTTGGAAGCAGGTGGTGGATACGAGACCCAGTACTTC
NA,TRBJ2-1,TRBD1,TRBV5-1,CASSWRTGGNNEQFF,TGCGCCAGCAGCTGGCGGACAGGGGGTAATAATGAGCAGTTCTTC
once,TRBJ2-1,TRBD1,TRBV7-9,CASRGTAVSYNEQFF,TGTGCCAGCAGGGGGACAGCGGTTTCCTACAATGAGCAGTTCTTC
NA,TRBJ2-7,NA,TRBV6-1,CASSEGTGGYEQYF,TGTGCCAGCAGTGAAGGTACAGGCGGCTACGAGCAGTACTTC
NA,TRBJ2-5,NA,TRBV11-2,CASSLDQETQYF,TGTGCCAGCAGCTTAGATCAAGAGACCCAGTACTTC
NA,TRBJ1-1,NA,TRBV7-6,CASSFPGEGAEAFF,TGTGCCAGCAGCTTCCCCGGGGAAGGGGCTGAAGCTTTCTTT
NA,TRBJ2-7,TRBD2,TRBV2,CASSVPSGSWYEQYF,TGTGCCAGCAGTGTCCCTAGCGGGAGCTGGTACGAGCAGTACTTC
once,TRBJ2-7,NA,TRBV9,CASSGGNSYEQYF,TGTGCCAGCAGTGGGGGAAACTCCTACGAGCAGTACTTC
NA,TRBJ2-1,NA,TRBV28,CASSLKGTRLNNEQFF,TGTGCCAGCAGTTTAAAAGGGACTCGTCTGAACAATGAGCAGTTCTTC
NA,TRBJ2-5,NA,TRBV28,CASSPFLGEETQYF,TGTGCCAGCAGCCCCTTTCTGGGTGAGGAGACCCAGTACTTC
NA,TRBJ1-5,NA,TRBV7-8,CASSPVPGREPQHF,TGTGCCAGCAGCCCAGTCCCGGGTAGGGAGCCCCAGCATTTT
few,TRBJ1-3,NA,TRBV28,CASSFAGLGNTIYF,TGTGCCAGCAGTTTTGCAGGGCTCGGAAACACCATATATTTT
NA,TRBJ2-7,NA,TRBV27,CASSLDRGYEQYF,TGTGCCAGCAGCCTTGACAGAGGCTACGAGCAGTACTTC
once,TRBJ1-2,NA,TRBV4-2,CASSPRTDSKGYGYTF,TGTGCCAGCAGCCCGAGGACAGACTCGAAGGGCTATGGCTACACCTTC
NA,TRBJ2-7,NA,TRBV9,CASSVGAQEADEQYF,TGTGCCAGCAGCGTAGGCGCCCAGGAGGCGGACGAGCAGTACTTC
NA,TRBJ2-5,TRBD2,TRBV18,CASSLQTGLAGQETQYF,TGTGCCAGCTCACTACAGACAGGACTAGCGGGACAAGAGACCCAGTACTTC
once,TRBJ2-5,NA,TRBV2,CASSERGWYQETQYF,TGTGCCAGCAGTGAAAGGGGGTGGTACCAAGAGACCCAGTACTTC
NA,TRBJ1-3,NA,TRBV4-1,CASSPVRGNTIYF,TGCGCCAGCAGCCCCGTAAGGGGAAACACCATATATTTT
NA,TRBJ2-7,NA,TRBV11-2,CASSLWGTDEQYF,TGTGCCAGCAGCTTGTGGGGTACGGACGAGCAGTACTTC
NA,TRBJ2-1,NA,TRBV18,CASSPPRSHYNEQFF,TGTGCCAGCTCACCACCGCGTTCACACTACAATGAGCAGTTCTTC
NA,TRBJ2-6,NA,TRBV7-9,CASSLTGPSGANVLTF,TGTGCCAGCAGCCTAACAGGACCCTCTGGGGCCAACGTCCTGACTTTC
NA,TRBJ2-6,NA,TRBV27,CASGFLGASGANVLTF,TGTGCCAGCGGATTCTTGGGGGCATCTGGGGCCAACGTCCTGACTTTC
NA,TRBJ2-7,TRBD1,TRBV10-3,CAISETRTGPEPYEQYF,TGTGCCATCAGTGAGACAAGGACAGGGCCCGAGCCCTACGAGCAGTACTTC
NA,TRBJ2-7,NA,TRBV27,CASSLVLAEGATYEQYF,TGTGCCAGCAGTTTAGTGCTAGCGGAGGGGGCCACCTACGAGCAGTACTTC
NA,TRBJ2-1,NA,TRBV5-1,CASSLIYGSNEQFF,TGCGCCAGCAGCTTGATCTATGGGAGCAATGAGCAGTTCTTC
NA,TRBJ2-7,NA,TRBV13,CASSSDREVANEQYF,TGTGCCAGCAGCTCCGACAGGGAGGTTGCCAACGAGCAGTACTTC
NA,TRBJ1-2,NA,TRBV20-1,CSAGWMYGYTF,TGCAGTGCTGGGTGGATGTATGGCTACACCTTC
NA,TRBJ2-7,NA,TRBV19,CASSIRPSEEQYF,TGTGCCAGTAGTATTCGCCCCTCTGAGGAGCAGTACTTC
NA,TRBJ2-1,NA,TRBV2,CASSSSWSSYNEQFF,TGTGCCAGCAGTTCTAGCTGGAGCTCCTACAATGAGCAGTTCTTC
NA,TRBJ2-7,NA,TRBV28,CASSEGPGFEQYF,TGTGCCAGCTCCGAGGGCCCGGGGTTCGAGCAGTACTTC
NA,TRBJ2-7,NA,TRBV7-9,CASSLGVYEQYF,TGTGCCAGCAGCTTAGGTGTTTACGAGCAGTACTTC
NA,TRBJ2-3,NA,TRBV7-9,CASSPRLADTQYF,TGTGCCAGCAGCCCTAGACTAGCAGATACGCAGTATTTT
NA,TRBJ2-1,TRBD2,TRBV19,CASRGASGSNEQFF,TGTGCCAGTAGAGGGGCTAGCGGGAGCAATGAGCAGTTCTTC
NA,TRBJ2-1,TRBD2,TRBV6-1,CASSEVPGGSGDEQFF,TGTGCCAGCAGTGAAGTACCCGGGGGGAGTGGCGATGAGCAGTTCTTC
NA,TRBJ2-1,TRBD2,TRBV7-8,CASSLRTSGPYYNEQFF,TGTGCCAGCAGCTTAAGGACTAGCGGGCCATACTACAATGAGCAGTTCTTC
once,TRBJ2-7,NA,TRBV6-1,CASSEKGDEQYF,TGTGCCAGCAGTGAAAAAGGGGACGAGCAGTACTTC
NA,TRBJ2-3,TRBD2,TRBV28,CASSWGLAASLSTDTQYF,TGTGCCAGCAGTTGGGGACTAGCGGCAAGCCTTAGCACAGATACGCAGTATTTT
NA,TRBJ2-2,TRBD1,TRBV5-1,CASSDPGQGGTGELFF,TGCGCCAGCAGCGACCCGGGACAGGGGGGTACCGGGGAGCTGTTTTTT
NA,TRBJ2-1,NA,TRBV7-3,CASSLEGLANEQFF,TGTGCCAGCAGCTTAGAGGGGCTCGCCAATGAGCAGTTCTTC
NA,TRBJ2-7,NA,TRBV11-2,CASSPTGPLEQYF,TGTGCCAGCAGCCCTACCGGGCCCCTCGAGCAGTACTTC
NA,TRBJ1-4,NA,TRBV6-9,CASPRLVANEKLFF,TGTGCCAGCCCCAGGCTTGTGGCTAATGAAAAACTGTTTTTT
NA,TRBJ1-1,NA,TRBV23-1,CASSPKSITLMNTEAFF,TGCGCCAGCAGTCCTAAATCTATTACCCTCATGAACACTGAAGCTTTCTTT
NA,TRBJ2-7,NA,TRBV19,CASSIDVGTYEQYF,TGTGCCAGTAGTATAGATGTCGGAACCTACGAGCAGTACTTC
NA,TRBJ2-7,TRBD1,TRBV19,CASSTLGQGFAYEQYF,TGTGCCAGTAGTACTTTGGGACAGGGGTTCGCCTACGAGCAGTACTTC
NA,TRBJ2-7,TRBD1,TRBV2,CASSEVVGTGTFGEQYF,TGTGCCAGCAGTGAAGTTGTCGGGACAGGCACATTCGGGGAGCAGTACTTC
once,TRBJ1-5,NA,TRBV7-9,CASSLGGSHQPQHF,TGTGCCAGCAGCTTAGGAGGCAGTCATCAGCCCCAGCATTTT
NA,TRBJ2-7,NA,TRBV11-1,CASSLEGVGYEQYF,TGTGCCAGCAGCTTGGAGGGAGTTGGCTACGAGCAGTACTTC